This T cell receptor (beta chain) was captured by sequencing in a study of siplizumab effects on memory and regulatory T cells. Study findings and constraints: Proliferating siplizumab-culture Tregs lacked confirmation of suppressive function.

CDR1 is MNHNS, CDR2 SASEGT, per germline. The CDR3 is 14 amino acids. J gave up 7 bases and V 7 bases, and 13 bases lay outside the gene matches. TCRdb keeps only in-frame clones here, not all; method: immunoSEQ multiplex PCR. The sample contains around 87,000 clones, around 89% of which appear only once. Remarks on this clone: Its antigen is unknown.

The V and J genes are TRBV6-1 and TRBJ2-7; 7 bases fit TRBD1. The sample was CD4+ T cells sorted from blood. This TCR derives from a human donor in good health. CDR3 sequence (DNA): TGTGCCAGCACTTCAGACAGGGCGGAATGGGAGCAGTACTTC. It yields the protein CASTSDRAEWEQYF.